This T cell receptor beta chain is from a study of cytomegalovirus exposure and HLA in healthy donors. The CDR3 runs to 16 residues. Germline V gives CDR1 ENHRY, CDR2 SYGVKD. V was clipped by 4 bases and J by 0 bases; unmatched bases: 7. Amplification used 60 Vbeta primers and 13 Jbeta primers. Data came from immunoSEQ multiplex PCR; TCRdb stores just in-frame clones and leaves some out. The data show over 100,000 clones, about three fifths seen once. What was sequenced was PBMCs. This chain connects TRBV10-3 to TRBJ1-1; TRBD1 matches at 8 bases. This receptor was obtained from a man aged 35 to 55 in good health and CMV-seropositive. Here the CDR3 DNA reads TGTGCCATCAGTGGGTACGGACAGGGTGTGAACACTGAAGCTTTCTTT. Translated, it gives CAISGYGQGVNTEAFF.